The 26 T cell receptor beta chains below come from one sample, sequenced in a study of control samples from healthy donors and cancer patients. Assay: immunoSEQ multiplex PCR; the TCRdb copy retains only in-frame clones and omits some. The repertoire has more than 95,000 clones, approximately 83% of them found once; the top ten carry around 14%. The sequenced sample consisted of blood. Source of these receptors: a woman aged 45-60 years in good health.

The V call is TRBV15, the J call TRBJ2-1, with D unresolved. V dropped 3 bases and J dropped 0 bases, with 6 bases sitting between them. Germline lookup yields CDR1 LNHNV and CDR2 YYDKDF (reference sequence). The CDR3 runs to 14 residues. CDR3 sequence reads: CATSRAVSYNEQFF. CDR3 bases: TGTGCCACCAGCAGGGCAGTCTCCTACAATGAGCAGTTCTTC.

This clone appeared a single time. The chain has TRBV2 and TRBJ2-7, with D unclear. The CDR3 consists of 13 residues. V lost 6 bases, J lost 4 bases, and 13 bases lay in between. Germline values: CDR1 SNHLY, CDR2 FYNNEI. As DNA, the CDR3 is TGTGCCAGCAGATGGTACCTGGAGTACGAGCAGTACTTC. Translation gives CASRWYLEYEQYF. The variable domain in full, completed from reference TRBV2 and TRBJ2-7, reads EPEVTQTPSHQVTQMGQEVILRCVPISNHLYFYWYRQILGQKVEFLVSFYNNEISEKSEIFDDQFSVERPDGSNFTLKIRSTKLEDSAMYFCASRWYLEYEQYFGPGTRLTVT.

The chain joins TRBV29-1 to TRBJ1-4; TRBD1 agrees at 7 bases. In germline, CDR1 is SQVTM, CDR2 ANQGSEA. The CDR3 is 17 residues long. Trimming at V came to 3 bases and at J to 3 bases, leaving 13 bases not matched to a gene. The CDR3 nucleotides read TGCAGCGTTGAGTTGAGCCAGGTGGGACAGCCTAATGAAAAACTGTTTTTT. This encodes CSVELSQVGQPNEKLFF.

This clone was recorded once. V usage is TRBV7-3 and J usage is TRBJ2-1; D perhaps matches TRBD1 (6 bases). Germline V CDR1 and CDR2: SGHTA, FQGTGA. Trimming removed 4 bases from V and 1 base from J, with 8 bases in between. CDR3 length: 14 residues. The CDR3 DNA is TGTGCCAGCAGCTCTACAGGGTCCTACAATGAGCAGTTCTTC. Translation gives CASSSTGSYNEQFF.

The chain recombines TRBV6-5 with TRBJ1-2; 7 bases agree with TRBD1. The V segment lost 7 bases and the J segment 4 bases; nucleotides outside the gene matches: 6. Germline values: CDR1 MNHEY, CDR2 SVGAGI. The CDR3 contains 13 residues. The CDR3 DNA reads TGTGCCAGCAACCCTACAGGGGTCTATGGCTACACCTTC. Translated, it gives CASNPTGVYGYTF.

V gene TRBV5-6 combines with J gene TRBJ2-5; D not certain. In germline, CDR1 is SGHDT, CDR2 YYEEEE. The CDR3 is 15 residues long. Trimming pared 3 bases from V and 4 bases from J, leaving 16 bases between. The CDR3 is CASSWLNVGLETQYF. DNA for the CDR3: TGTGCCAGCAGCTGGCTAAATGTTGGGCTAGAGACCCAGTACTTC.

This clone turned up a few times. The rearrangement joins TRBV3-1 (or the pseudogene TRBV3-2) to TRBJ1-1, with D possibly being TRBD1 (6 bases). Germline CDR1 reads LGHDT; CDR2 reads YNNKEL (reference sequence). This CDR3 is built from 14 residues. V was trimmed by 3 bases and J by 6 bases, leaving 14 bases between them. For the CDR3, the DNA is TGTGCCAGCAGCCATCGAAGGGGGGGAGCTGAAGCTTTCTTT. Translated, it gives CASSHRRGGAEAFF.

The genes are TRBV4-3 and TRBJ2-7, with 8 bases matching TRBD2. The CDR3 loop spans 15 amino acids. Germline CDR1 LGHNA, CDR2 YSLEER. Trimming cost V 3 bases and J 2 bases; bases outside gene matches: 6. CDR3 residues: CASSHGLASTYEQYF. CDR3 nucleotide sequence: TGCGCCAGCAGCCACGGACTAGCATCTACCTACGAGCAGTACTTC.

The gene calls are TRBV30 and TRBJ2-5; D remains ambiguous. The V gene's germline CDR1 is GTSNPN and CDR2 SVGIG (reference sequence). The CDR3 totals 12 residues. Trimming stripped 3 bases from V and 2 bases from J, with 7 bases between. CDR3 coding DNA: TGTGCCTGGAGCCGAGCTCAAGAGACCCAGTACTTC. Amino acids: CAWSRAQETQYF.

This clone showed up just once. This sequence joins TRBV19 and TRBJ1-3; D is perhaps TRBD1 (5 bases). The CDR3 has 17 residues. Trimming left V 3 bases short and J 0 bases short, with 15 bases between. Germline values: CDR1 LNHDA, CDR2 SQIVND (reference sequence). CDR3 protein: CASSIQKGTVSGNTIYF. CDR3 coding DNA: TGTGCCAGTAGTATCCAAAAAGGGACGGTCTCTGGAAACACCATATATTTT.

In this sample, this clone turned up a few times. This rearrangement joins TRBV4-2 to TRBJ1-5; D ambiguous. V was pared by 1 base and J by 2 bases, with 9 bases between. The germline V gene has CDR1 LGHNA and CDR2 YNFKEQ. The CDR3 spans 15 residues. The CDR3 loop is CASSQVGEGNQPQHF. CDR3 in DNA: TGTGCCAGCAGCCAAGTCGGGGAGGGCAATCAGCCCCAGCATTTT.

The genes are TRBV20-1 and TRBJ2-3; no definite D call. The CDR3 totals 16 residues. V lost 3 bases to trimming and J lost 0 bases, with 16 bases between them. Germline V gives CDR1 DFQATT, CDR2 SNEGSKA (reference sequence). The DNA of the CDR3 is TGCAGTGCTAGTCCGCTTGCCCGTAGTAGCACAGATACGCAGTATTTT. Translating it yields CSASPLARSSTDTQYF.

The rearrangement uses TRBV29-1 and TRBJ2-7; 13 bases line up with TRBD2. Germline trimming cut 2 bases from V and 5 bases from J; bases unmatched to any gene: 9. Germline V gives CDR1 SQVTM, CDR2 ANQGSEA. The CDR3 spans 16 residues. The CDR3 coding sequence is TGCAGCGTTGAATCTGGGACTAGCGGGATGGGACACGAGCAGTACTTC. This sequence encodes CSVESGTSGMGHEQYF.

This chain uses TRBV29-1 with TRBJ2-5, with D unclear. The CDR3 totals 12 residues. CDR1 and CDR2 from the germline V gene are SQVTM and ANQGSEA. Trimming stripped 4 bases from V and 2 bases from J, with 8 bases between. CDR3 DNA sequence: TGCAGCGTTGGGGCCAGGCAAGAGACCCAGTACTTC. It encodes CSVGARQETQYF.

This chain links TRBV28 with TRBJ1-5, with TRBD1 identical over 9 bases. The CDR3 covers 15 residues. Germline-derived CDR1 and CDR2 are MDHEN and SYDVKM. Trimming took 5 bases from V and 6 from J; bases not matched to a gene: 8. For the CDR3, the DNA is TGTGCCAGCAGTCTAGGGACAGGGAGGTTTCAGCCCCAGCATTTT. It translates to CASSLGTGRFQPQHF.

This clone was observed a handful of times. This chain links TRBV19 with TRBJ2-7, with 13 nucleotides matching TRBD2. Germline V CDR1 and CDR2: LNHDA, SQIVND (reference sequence). CDR3 length: 17 residues. J gave up 2 bases and V 5 bases, and 9 bases lay outside the gene matches. The CDR3 DNA sequence: TGTGCCAGTAGTTTCCAAAGGACTAGCGGGGGAACCTACGAGCAGTACTTC. This translates into CASSFQRTSGGTYEQYF.

The chain recombines TRBV24-1 with TRBJ1-5; D might be TRBD1 (5 bases). The CDR3 is 15 amino acids. From germline, CDR1 is KGHDR and CDR2 SFDVKD. Trimming took 4 bases from V and 0 from J, leaving 9 bases between them. The CDR3 region has the DNA TGTGCCACCAGTGACCGGACATTTAGCAATCAGCCCCAGCATTTT. The encoded protein is CATSDRTFSNQPQHF.

This sequence joins TRBV7-2 and TRBJ2-7, with 10 bases fitting TRBD2. Trimming at V came to 3 bases and at J to 2 bases, leaving 7 bases not matched to a gene. CDR3 length: 16 residues. Germline CDR1 SGHTA, CDR2 FQGNSA. Here the CDR3 reads CASSFGLAGGTYEQYF. CDR3 coding DNA: TGTGCCAGCAGCTTCGGCTTAGCGGGAGGAACCTACGAGCAGTACTTC.

The chain combines TRBV3-1 (or the pseudogene TRBV3-2) with TRBJ2-1, with unresolved D. Between the trimmed V and J ends, which lost 0 bases and 5 bases, there was a span of 11 bases. The CDR3 spans 15 residues. Per the germline V gene, CDR1 is LGHDT and CDR2 is YNNKEL (reference sequence). The CDR3 bases are TGTGCCAGCAGCCAAGATCGGGCGTCCCACAATGAGCAGTTCTTC. It yields the protein CASSQDRASHNEQFF.

V is TRBV12-5 and J is TRBJ1-1; unclear D gene. There are 13 residues in the CDR3. V dropped 2 bases and J dropped 1 base, with 5 bases sitting between them. Germline assignment: CDR1 LGHNT and CDR2 FRNRAP. The CDR3 here is CASGLLSNTEAFF. CDR3 nucleotide sequence: TGTGCTAGTGGTTTGCTCTCGAACACTGAAGCTTTCTTT. Full variable domain (remainder filled in from reference TRBV12-5 and TRBJ1-1): DARVTQTPRHKVTEMGQEVTMRCQPILGHNTVFWYRQTMMQGLELLAYFRNRAPLDDSGMPKDRFSAEMPDATLATLKIQPSEPRDSAVYFCASGLLSNTEAFFGQGTRLTVV.

The rearrangement joins TRBV4-3 to TRBJ2-2; 10 bases are shared with TRBD1. The CDR3 has 15 residues. The V gene's germline CDR1 is LGHNA and CDR2 YSLEER. Germline trimming cut 4 bases from V and 7 bases from J; bases unmatched to any gene: 6. The CDR3 here is CASSRRQGAVGELFF. CDR3 nucleotide sequence: TGCGCCAGCAGCCGACGACAGGGGGCAGTCGGGGAGCTGTTTTTT.

The rearrangement joins TRBV12-3 or TRBV12-4 to TRBJ2-2; D not resolved. V gave up 6 bases and J gave up 6 bases, with 8 bases separating them. The CDR3 consists of 12 residues. CDR3 loop: CASSPLPGELFF. The CDR3 coding sequence is TGTGCCAGCAGCCCACTTCCCGGGGAGCTGTTTTTT.

There are a few counts of this clone. The sample carries other DNA sequences with the same CDR3. The rearrangement joins TRBV12-3 or TRBV12-4 to TRBJ1-5; D unclear. Trimming shortened V by 3 bases and J by 5 bases, and 5 bases separated the two germline ends. The CDR3 loop spans 12 amino acids. The CDR3 nucleotides read TGTGCCAGCAGTTTTGGGGATCAGCCCCAGCATTTT. This sequence encodes CASSFGDQPQHF.

The rearrangement uses TRBV6-5 and TRBJ1-1; D not resolved. The germline CDR1 and CDR2 sequences are MNHEY and SVGAGI. V lost 8 bases, J lost 0 bases, and 10 bases lay in between. The CDR3 runs 13 residues. Written as DNA, the CDR3 is TGTGCCAGCGATGAGAGGATGAACACTGAAGCTTTCTTT. Amino acids: CASDERMNTEAFF.

The chain is built from TRBV6-5 and TRBJ1-1; 8 bases agree with TRBD1. J lost 2 bases, V lost 3 bases, and 8 bases had no gene match. Germline CDR1 MNHEY, CDR2 SVGAGI. The CDR3 runs to 16 residues. The CDR3 coding sequence is TGTGCCAGCAGTTATTCCATCGGACAGGGTAACACTGAAGCTTTCTTT. Protein: CASSYSIGQGNTEAFF.

This clone has just one count. This rearrangement joins TRBV4-1 to TRBJ2-5; 11 bases line up with TRBD2. This CDR3 is 15 amino acids long. Germline V CDR1 and CDR2: MGHRA, YSYEKL. J gave up 4 bases and V 5 bases, and 6 bases lay outside the gene matches. The CDR3 DNA follows: TGCGCCAGCAGCTTAGCGGGGGGGCCGGGAGAGACCCAGTACTTC. Encoded protein: CASSLAGGPGETQYF.